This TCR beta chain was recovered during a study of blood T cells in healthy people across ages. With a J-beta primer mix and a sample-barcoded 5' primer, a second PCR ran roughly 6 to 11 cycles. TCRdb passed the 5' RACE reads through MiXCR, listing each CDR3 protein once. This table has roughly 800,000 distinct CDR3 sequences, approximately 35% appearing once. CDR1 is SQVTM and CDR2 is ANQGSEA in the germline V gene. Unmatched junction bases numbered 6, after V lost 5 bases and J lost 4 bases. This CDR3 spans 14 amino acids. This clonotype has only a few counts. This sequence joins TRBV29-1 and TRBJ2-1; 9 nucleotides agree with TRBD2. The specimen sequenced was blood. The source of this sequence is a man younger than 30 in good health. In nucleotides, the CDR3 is TGCAGCGTTCGGGGCGGGGGGGTGTACAATGAGCAGTTCTTC. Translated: CSVRGGGVYNEQFF.